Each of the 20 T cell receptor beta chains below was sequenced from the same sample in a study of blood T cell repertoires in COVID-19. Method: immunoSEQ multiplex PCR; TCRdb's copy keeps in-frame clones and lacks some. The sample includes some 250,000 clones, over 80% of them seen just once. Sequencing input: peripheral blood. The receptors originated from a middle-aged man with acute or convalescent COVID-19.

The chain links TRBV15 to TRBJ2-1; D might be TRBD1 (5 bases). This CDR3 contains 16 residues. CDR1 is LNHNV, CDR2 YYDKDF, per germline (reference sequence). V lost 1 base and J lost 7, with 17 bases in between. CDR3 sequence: CATSRVLPGFGNEQFF. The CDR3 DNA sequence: TGTGCCACCAGCAGAGTCCTGCCAGGGTTCGGTAATGAGCAGTTCTTC.

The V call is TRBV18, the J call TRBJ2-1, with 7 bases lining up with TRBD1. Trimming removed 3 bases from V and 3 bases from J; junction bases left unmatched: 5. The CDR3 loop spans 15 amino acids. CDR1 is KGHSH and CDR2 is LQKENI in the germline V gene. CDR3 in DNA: TGTGCCAGCTCACCCCGGGACAGAATCTACAATGAGCAGTTCTTC. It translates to CASSPRDRIYNEQFF.

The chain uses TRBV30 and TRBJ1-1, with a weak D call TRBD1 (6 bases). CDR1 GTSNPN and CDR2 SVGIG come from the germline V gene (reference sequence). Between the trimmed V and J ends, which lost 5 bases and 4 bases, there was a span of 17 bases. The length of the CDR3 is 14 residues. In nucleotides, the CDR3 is TGTGCCTGGTCGACAGGTGAATGGGGCACTGAAGCTTTCTTT. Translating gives CAWSTGEWGTEAFF.

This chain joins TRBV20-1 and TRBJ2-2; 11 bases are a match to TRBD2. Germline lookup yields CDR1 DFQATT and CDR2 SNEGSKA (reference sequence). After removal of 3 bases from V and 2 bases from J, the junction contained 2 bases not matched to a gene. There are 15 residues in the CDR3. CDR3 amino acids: CSASTSGSNTGELFF. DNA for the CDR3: TGCAGTGCTAGTACTAGCGGGAGCAACACCGGGGAGCTGTTTTTT.

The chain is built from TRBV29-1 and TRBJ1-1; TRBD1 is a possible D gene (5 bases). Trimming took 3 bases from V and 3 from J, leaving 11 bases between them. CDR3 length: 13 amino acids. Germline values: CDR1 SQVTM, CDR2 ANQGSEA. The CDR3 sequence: CSVDGGRDTEAFF. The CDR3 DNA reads TGCAGCGTTGATGGGGGGAGGGACACTGAAGCTTTCTTT. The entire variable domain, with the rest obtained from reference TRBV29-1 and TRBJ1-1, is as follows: SAVISQKPSRDICQRGTSLTIQCQVDSQVTMMFWYRQQPGQSLTLIATANQGSEATYESGFVIDKFPISRPNLTFSTLTVSNMSPEDSSIYLCSVDGGRDTEAFFGQGTRLTVV.

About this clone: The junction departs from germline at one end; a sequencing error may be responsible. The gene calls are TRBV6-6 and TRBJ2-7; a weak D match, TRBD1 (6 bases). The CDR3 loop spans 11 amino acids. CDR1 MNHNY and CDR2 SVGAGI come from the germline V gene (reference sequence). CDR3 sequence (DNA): TGTGCCAGCAGATCCGGACAGATACACTCCTTC. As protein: CASRSGQIHSF.

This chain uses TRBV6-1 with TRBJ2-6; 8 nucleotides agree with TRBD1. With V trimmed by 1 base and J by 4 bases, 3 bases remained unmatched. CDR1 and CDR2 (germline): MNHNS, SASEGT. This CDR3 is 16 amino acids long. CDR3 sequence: CASSEGTGSGANVLTF. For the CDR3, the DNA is TGTGCCAGCAGTGAAGGGACAGGGAGCGGGGCCAACGTCCTGACTTTC.

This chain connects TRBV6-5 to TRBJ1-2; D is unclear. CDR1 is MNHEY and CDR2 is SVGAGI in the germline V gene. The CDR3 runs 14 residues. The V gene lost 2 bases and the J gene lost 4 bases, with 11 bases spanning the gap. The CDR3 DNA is TGTGCCAGCAGTTACGAGGGTTTTGGCTATGGCTACACCTTC. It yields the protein CASSYEGFGYGYTF.

In DNA, the CDR3 is TGTGCCAGCAGCTTAGCGGGTACGCAGCGCGGCTACACCTTC. This sequence encodes CASSLAGTQRGYTF. J is TRBJ1-2 and V is TRBV7-2; D is uncertain. CDR3 length equals 14 residues. In germline, CDR1 is SGHTA, CDR2 FQGNSA. Trimming shortened V by 0 bases and J by 8 bases, and 13 bases separated the two germline ends. Combining the CDR3 with reference TRBV7-2 and TRBJ1-2 gives the whole variable domain GAGVSQSPSNKVTEKGKDVELRCDPISGHTALYWYRQSLGQGLEFLIYFQGNSAPDKSGLPSDRFSAERTGGSVSTLTIQRTQQEDSAVYLCASSLAGTQRGYTFGSGTRLTVV.

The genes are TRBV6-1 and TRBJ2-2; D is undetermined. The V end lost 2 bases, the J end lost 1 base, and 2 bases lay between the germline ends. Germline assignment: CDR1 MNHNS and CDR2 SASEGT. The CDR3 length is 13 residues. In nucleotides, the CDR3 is TGTGCCAGCAGTGAACTGAACACCGGGGAGCTGTTTTTT. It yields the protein CASSELNTGELFF.

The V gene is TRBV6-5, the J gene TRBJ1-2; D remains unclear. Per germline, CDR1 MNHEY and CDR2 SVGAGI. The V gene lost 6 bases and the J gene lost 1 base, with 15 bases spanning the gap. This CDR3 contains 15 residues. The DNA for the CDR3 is TGTGCCAGCAGGATGGAGACCCTCCTTAACTATGGCTACACCTTC. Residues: CASRMETLLNYGYTF.

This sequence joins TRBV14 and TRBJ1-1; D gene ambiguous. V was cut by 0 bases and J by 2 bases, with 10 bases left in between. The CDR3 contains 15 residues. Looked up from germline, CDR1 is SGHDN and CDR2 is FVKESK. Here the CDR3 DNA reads TGTGCCAGCAGCCAAGATCGCAGTATTAACACTGAAGCTTTCTTT. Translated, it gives CASSQDRSINTEAFF.

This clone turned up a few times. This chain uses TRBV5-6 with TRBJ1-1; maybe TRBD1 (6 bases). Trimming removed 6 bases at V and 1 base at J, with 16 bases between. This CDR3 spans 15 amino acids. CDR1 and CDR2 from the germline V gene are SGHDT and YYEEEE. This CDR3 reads CASTPVGGENTEAFF. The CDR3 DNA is TGTGCCAGCACCCCAGTAGGGGGGGAGAACACTGAAGCTTTCTTT.

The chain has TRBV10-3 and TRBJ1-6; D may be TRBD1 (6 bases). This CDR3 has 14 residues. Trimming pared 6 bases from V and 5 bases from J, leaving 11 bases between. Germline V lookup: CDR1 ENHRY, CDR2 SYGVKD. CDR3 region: CAIRPAGDNSPLHF. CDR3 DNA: TGTGCCATCAGGCCGGCAGGGGATAATTCACCCCTCCACTTT.

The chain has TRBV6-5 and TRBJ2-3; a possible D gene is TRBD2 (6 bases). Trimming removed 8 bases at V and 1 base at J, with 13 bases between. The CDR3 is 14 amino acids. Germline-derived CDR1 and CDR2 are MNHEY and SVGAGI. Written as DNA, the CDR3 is TGTGCCAGCGGTCGGGACTCGCGCACAGATACGCAGTATTTT. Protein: CASGRDSRTDTQYF.

The CDR3 nucleotides are TGTGCCAGCAGCCCCCGGGTCGTGGGCACTGAAGCTTTCTTT. This encodes CASSPRVVGTEAFF. The chain links TRBV9 to TRBJ1-1; D is ambiguous. V dropped 4 bases and J dropped 4 bases, with 14 bases sitting between them. The CDR3 runs 14 residues. Germline lookup yields CDR1 SGDLS and CDR2 YYNGEE.

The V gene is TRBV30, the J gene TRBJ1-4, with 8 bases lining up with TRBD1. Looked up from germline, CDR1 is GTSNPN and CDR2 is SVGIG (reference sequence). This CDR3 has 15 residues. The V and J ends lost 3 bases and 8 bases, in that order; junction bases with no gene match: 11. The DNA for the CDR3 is TGTGCCTGGAGAGACCGGGGACAGGCGATGGAAAAACTGTTTTTT. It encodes CAWRDRGQAMEKLFF.

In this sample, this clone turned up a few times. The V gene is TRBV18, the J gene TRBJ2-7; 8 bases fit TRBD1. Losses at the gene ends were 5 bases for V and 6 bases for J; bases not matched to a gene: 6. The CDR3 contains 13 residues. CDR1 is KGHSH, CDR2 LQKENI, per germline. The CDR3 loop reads CASSWTGSGEQYF. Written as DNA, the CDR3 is TGTGCCAGCTCATGGACAGGGTCCGGCGAGCAGTACTTC.

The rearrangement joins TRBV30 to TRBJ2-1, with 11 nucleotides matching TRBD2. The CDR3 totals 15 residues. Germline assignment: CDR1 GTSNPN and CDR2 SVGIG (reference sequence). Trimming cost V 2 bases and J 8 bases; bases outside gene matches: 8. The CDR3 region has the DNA TGTGCCTGGAGTTTTTTAACTAGCGGGAGCCATGAGCAGTTCTTC. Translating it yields CAWSFLTSGSHEQFF.

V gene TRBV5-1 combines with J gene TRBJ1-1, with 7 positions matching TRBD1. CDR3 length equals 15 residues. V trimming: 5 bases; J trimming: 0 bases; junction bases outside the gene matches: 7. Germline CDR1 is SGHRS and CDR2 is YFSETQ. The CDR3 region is CASRISGTVNTEAFF. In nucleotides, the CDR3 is TGCGCCAGCAGGATCTCCGGGACAGTGAACACTGAAGCTTTCTTT.